This T cell receptor beta chain was identified in a study of blood T cell repertoires in COVID-19. Some clones are missing from TCRdb's copy, which holds only in-frame ones; the method was immunoSEQ multiplex PCR. This table has approximately 50,000 clones, roughly nine tenths appearing once. Trimming pared 4 bases from V and 9 bases from J, leaving 19 bases between. Germline CDR1 is MNHEY and CDR2 is SVGAGI. This CDR3 has 15 amino acids. The sequencing sample was made of peripheral blood. The clonotype comes from a human donor in a cohort sampled during active COVID-19. The chain couples TRBV6-5 to TRBJ2-1; tentative D call: TRBD1 (6 bases). DNA of the CDR3: TGTGCCAGCAGTTTCCGAATCACAGGGTGGGGTGAGCAGTTCTTC. Translation gives CASSFRITGWGEQFF.